These 27 T cell receptor beta chains were sequenced from one sample in a study of blood T cell repertoires in COVID-19. Assay used: immunoSEQ multiplex PCR; TCRdb lists only in-frame clones, some missing. The sample has 200,000 to 250,000 clones; around 80% are singletons. Specimen: peripheral blood. The receptors stem from a man aged 25-45 years with active or convalescent COVID-19.

This clone occurred many times. The CDR3 nucleotides read TGTGCCAGCAGCAGGGACAGAAGCTATGGCTACACCTTC. Its protein product is CASSRDRSYGYTF. This chain uses TRBV12-3 or TRBV12-4 with TRBJ1-2; 7 bases match TRBD1. The V and J ends lost 6 bases and 4 bases, in that order; junction bases with no gene match: 5. The CDR3 covers 13 residues.

A single count supports this clone. Mismatch with germline at one junction end may stem from a read error. The chain combines TRBV5-5 with TRBJ1-2; D call uncertain. Germline V CDR1 and CDR2: SGHKS, YYEKEE (reference sequence). The CDR3 runs 17 residues. Here the CDR3 DNA reads TGTGCCAGCAGCTTATTGGCGATGGGTGGGCGTTCTCCTGGCCACACCTTC. Translation gives CASSLLAMGGRSPGHTF. The full variable domain, in which reference TRBV5-5 and TRBJ1-2 provide the parts outside the CDR3, is DAGVTQSPTHLIKTRGQQVTLRCSPISGHKSVSWYQQVLGQGPQFIFQYYEKEERGRGNFPDRFSARQFPNYSSELNVNALLLGDSALYLCASSLLAMGGRSPGHTFGSGTRLTVV.

The V call is TRBV5-1, the J call TRBJ1-4; D perhaps matches TRBD1 (5 bases). Germline CDR1 is SGHRS and CDR2 is YFSETQ. CDR3 length equals 16 residues. V lost 1 base to trimming and J lost 5 bases, with 15 bases between them. The CDR3 bases are TGCGCCAGCAGCTTGCACGGGGGAGAATCAAATGAAAAACTGTTTTTT. It specifies CASSLHGGESNEKLFF.

V gene TRBV4-3 combines with J gene TRBJ2-3; D might be TRBD2 (5 bases). V was cut by 4 bases and J by 4 bases, with 15 bases left in between. Per germline, CDR1 LGHNA and CDR2 YSLEER. The CDR3 consists of 15 residues. Written as DNA, the CDR3 is TGCGCCAGCAGCCCGTCGCCCGGGATTCCAGATACGCAGTATTTT. It yields the protein CASSPSPGIPDTQYF.

The chain is built from TRBV3-1 (or the pseudogene TRBV3-2) and TRBJ2-7; tentative D call: TRBD1 (5 bases). This CDR3 is 16 amino acids long. CDR1 is LGHDT, CDR2 YNNKEL, per germline (reference sequence). V was cut by 6 bases and J by 2 bases, with 20 bases left in between. This CDR3 is CASSPLYKTVTYEQYF. As DNA, the CDR3 is TGTGCCAGCAGTCCACTTTATAAGACAGTCACCTACGAGCAGTACTTC.

V usage is TRBV19 and J usage is TRBJ2-7; the match to TRBD1 covers 9 bases. Trimming cost V 3 bases and J 7 bases; bases outside gene matches: 10. CDR1 and CDR2 from the germline V gene are LNHDA and SQIVND (reference sequence). This CDR3 has 15 residues. The CDR3 nucleotides are TGTGCCAGTAGTATTAAGGACAGGGGTCCGTATGAGCAGTACTTC. The encoded protein is CASSIKDRGPYEQYF.

The CDR3, as DNA: TGTGCCAGCAGCTACCACCCGGGACAGATGACAGATACGCAGTATTTT. As protein: CASSYHPGQMTDTQYF. The chain is built from TRBV7-9 and TRBJ2-3, with 7 nucleotides matching TRBD1. The CDR3 spans 16 residues. V was clipped by 4 bases and J by 3 bases; unmatched bases: 10. Germline CDR1 SEHNR, CDR2 FQNEAQ (reference sequence).

The chain carries TRBV9 and TRBJ2-2; D remains ambiguous. This CDR3 has 15 residues. Trimming pared 4 bases from V and 5 bases from J, leaving 15 bases between. Germline-derived CDR1 and CDR2 are SGDLS and YYNGEE. DNA for the CDR3: TGTGCCAGCAGCTCAACATCCTCTTATACCGGGGAGCTGTTTTTT. Its translation is CASSSTSSYTGELFF.

The chain recombines TRBV4-1 with TRBJ1-1; D may be TRBD1 (5 bases). Germline CDR1 and CDR2: MGHRA and YSYEKL. CDR3 size: 15 residues. V was pared by 0 bases and J by 4 bases, with 12 bases between. For the CDR3, the DNA is TGCGCCAGCAGCCAAGATGCAGGGCCGGGCACTGAAGCTTTCTTT. Its translation: CASSQDAGPGTEAFF.

V is TRBV28 and J is TRBJ1-4; 7 bases align to TRBD1. Germline V gene sequence: CDR1 MDHEN, CDR2 SYDVKM. The CDR3 loop spans 16 amino acids. J was trimmed by 8 bases and V by 6 bases; bases with no gene match: 15. CDR3 nucleotide sequence: TGTGCCAGCAGCTCTCGGGACAGCCTTAATCGGGAAAAACTGTTTTTT. Translation: CASSSRDSLNREKLFF. Based on the CDR3 plus reference TRBV28 and TRBJ1-4, the full variable domain is DVKVTQSSRYLVKRTGEKVFLECVQDMDHENMFWYRQDPGLGLRLIYFSYDVKMKEKGDIPEGYSVSREKKERFSLILESASTNQTSMYLCASSSRDSLNREKLFFGSGTQLSVL.

This clone has more than one count but fewer than ten. V and J are TRBV4-3 and TRBJ1-4, with 7 bases matching TRBD1. CDR1 LGHNA and CDR2 YSLEER come from the germline V gene. The trim removed 4 bases at V and 4 bases at J, leaving 12 bases unmatched. The CDR3 is made up of 17 amino acids. The CDR3 nucleotides read TGCGCCAGCAGCCCGGGCGGGCCGGGACAGCTTAATGAAAAACTGTTTTTT. It is translated as CASSPGGPGQLNEKLFF.

The J gene is TRBJ1-5, the V gene TRBV28, with 7 bases lining up with TRBD1. This CDR3 has 15 amino acids. Trimming cost V 3 bases and J 1 base; bases outside gene matches: 3. Germline values: CDR1 MDHEN, CDR2 SYDVKM. CDR3 amino acids: CASSFQGVSNQPQHF. Written as DNA, the CDR3 is TGTGCCAGCAGTTTTCAGGGGGTGAGCAATCAGCCCCAGCATTTT.

This clone has more than one count but fewer than ten. The chain employs TRBV28 and TRBJ1-4; 7 bases agree with TRBD1. CDR3 length: 15 amino acids. With V trimmed by 5 bases and J by 7 bases, 10 bases remained unmatched. Germline V gene data show CDR1 as MDHEN and CDR2 as SYDVKM. Here the CDR3 reads CASSPPGQDREKLFF. The DNA of the CDR3 is TGTGCCAGCAGTCCACCTGGACAGGACCGTGAAAAACTGTTTTTT.

The V call is TRBV4-2, the J call TRBJ1-1; TRBD1 might be the D (5 bases). Germline CDR1 LGHNA, CDR2 YNFKEQ. CDR3 length equals 16 residues. V was cut by 0 bases and J by 5 bases, with 16 bases left in between. The CDR3 DNA is TGTGCCAGCAGCCAAGAGTGGCTGGGGACTGGTACTGAAGCTTTCTTT. Its protein product is CASSQEWLGTGTEAFF.

The chain recombines TRBV4-2 with TRBJ1-3; D perhaps matches TRBD1 (6 bases). CDR1 LGHNA and CDR2 YNFKEQ come from the germline V gene. This CDR3 contains 14 residues. V was cut by 2 bases and J by 6 bases, with 11 bases left in between. CDR3 nucleotides: TGTGCCAGCAGCCAAACAGGGTTCGCAAACACCATATATTTT. This translates into CASSQTGFANTIYF.

V usage is TRBV6-5 and J usage is TRBJ1-4, with D perhaps matching TRBD1 (5 bases). The CDR3 totals 12 residues. Germline CDR1 reads MNHEY; CDR2 reads SVGAGI. V dropped 7 bases and J dropped 7 bases, with 10 bases sitting between them. The CDR3 region has the DNA TGTGCCAGCACCAAGGGGTCTGAAAAACTGTTTTTT. Its protein product is CASTKGSEKLFF.

The CDR3 here is CASSQEGVGPERLNYGYTF. CDR3 DNA sequence: TGCGCCAGCAGCCAAGAAGGAGTAGGCCCGGAAAGATTAAACTATGGCTACACCTTC. The chain links TRBV4-3 to TRBJ1-2; D not certain. Trimming took off 0 bases at V and 2 bases at J, with 22 bases between the two ends. The CDR3 extends over 19 amino acids. Germline V gene data show CDR1 as LGHNA and CDR2 as YSLEER.

The chain's CDR3 is CASSAGLAGGPDTQYF. CDR3 sequence (DNA): TGTGCCAGCAGCGCCGGACTAGCGGGGGGGCCAGATACGCAGTATTTT. The V and J genes are TRBV7-2 and TRBJ2-3, with 15 bases identical to TRBD2. Germline CDR1 SGHTA, CDR2 FQGNSA. V was pared by 5 bases and J by 4 bases, with 4 bases of the junction left unmatched. This CDR3 is built from 16 residues.

The V and J genes are TRBV19 and TRBJ2-6, with 10 bases identical to TRBD1. The CDR3 is 17 residues long. The trim removed 7 bases at V and 2 bases at J, leaving 8 bases unmatched. Germline V gene lookup returns CDR1 LNHDA and CDR2 SQIVND (reference sequence). The CDR3 DNA reads as TGTGCCAGTACCCCGACAGGGGGCGAGGCTGGGGCCAACGTCCTGACTTTC. Its protein product is CASTPTGGEAGANVLTF.

The chain is built from TRBV5-1 and TRBJ2-1; TRBD2 matches 9 bases. Germline loops: CDR1 SGHRS, CDR2 YFSETQ. Losses at the gene ends were 8 bases for V and 2 bases for J; bases not matched to a gene: 5. The CDR3 consists of 14 residues. The DNA for the CDR3 is TGCGCCAGTGGTAGCGGGGGACCCTACAATGAGCAGTTCTTC. Residues: CASGSGGPYNEQFF.

The chain employs TRBV15 and TRBJ2-5; 11 bases are a match to TRBD1. Germline V lookup: CDR1 LNHNV, CDR2 YYDKDF (reference sequence). J was trimmed by 0 bases and V by 5 bases; bases with no gene match: 5. CDR3 length: 16 residues. CDR3 residues: CATSGRDRGYQETQYF. DNA of the CDR3: TGTGCCACCAGCGGCCGGGACAGGGGGTACCAAGAGACCCAGTACTTC.

This clone has more than one count but fewer than ten. CDR3 nucleotides: TGTGCCAGCAGTTTCGAAACTGGGACAGGGGGGCTCCCTAATGAAAAACTGTTTTTT. Residues: CASSFETGTGGLPNEKLFF. The rearrangement links TRBV6-2 or TRBV6-3 to TRBJ1-4; 11 nucleotides align to TRBD1. Germline trimming cut 4 bases from V and 3 bases from J; bases unmatched to any gene: 13. The CDR3 consists of 19 residues. Per the germline V gene, CDR1 is MNHEY and CDR2 is SVGEGT.

The gene calls are TRBV6-5 and TRBJ1-6, with unresolved D. Germline V gene data show CDR1 as MNHEY and CDR2 as SVGAGI. Trimming left V 3 bases short and J 5 bases short, with 11 bases between. The CDR3 runs 15 residues. In nucleotides, the CDR3 is TGTGCCAGCAGTTATGGGAGACCGGATAATTCACCCCTCCACTTT. This translates into CASSYGRPDNSPLHF.

The V gene is TRBV7-2, the J gene TRBJ1-4, with TRBD1 as a possible D gene (6 bases). Trimming removed 6 bases from V and 4 bases from J, with 12 bases in between. The CDR3 is 14 residues long. Germline CDR1 SGHTA, CDR2 FQGNSA. In DNA, the CDR3 is TGTGCCAGCAGTCATACAGGGCTTAATGAAAAACTGTTTTTT. As protein: CASSHTGLNEKLFF.

The rearrangement links TRBV19 to TRBJ1-1, with 7 bases that match TRBD1. Losses at the gene ends were 6 bases for V and 0 bases for J; bases not matched to a gene: 4. Germline values: CDR1 LNHDA, CDR2 SQIVND (reference sequence). The length of the CDR3 is 14 residues. The CDR3 region has the DNA TGTGCCAGTAGCCCGACAGGGATGAACACTGAAGCTTTCTTT. Translated, it gives CASSPTGMNTEAFF.

The chain uses TRBV6-1 and TRBJ1-1, with D possibly matching TRBD1 (5 bases). The CDR3 consists of 14 residues. Germline V gene sequence: CDR1 MNHNS, CDR2 SASEGT. V lost 3 bases and J 0 bases, leaving 8 bases between the germline ends. This CDR3 reads CASSERGLNTEAFF. CDR3 DNA sequence: TGTGCCAGCAGTGAGCGGGGGTTGAACACTGAAGCTTTCTTT.

This sequence joins TRBV10-1 and TRBJ2-2, with 8 bases fitting TRBD2. Trimming took 5 bases from V and 7 from J; bases not matched to a gene: 12. The CDR3 length is 16 residues. Per the germline V gene, CDR1 is WNHNN and CDR2 is SYGVQD (reference sequence). The CDR3 coding sequence is TGCGCCAGCAGTCTTCCTAGCGGGCGGAAGAACGGGGAGCTGTTTTTT. It is translated as CASSLPSGRKNGELFF.